The rows below give T cell receptor beta chains drawn from one sample of a study of CD8 T cells in Susac syndrome. TCRdb re-analysed the immunoSEQ multiplex PCR reads in MiXCR, keeping a single row per CDR3 protein. Of 71,000 or so distinct CDR3 sequences listed, 93% were seen once; the top ten hold over 0.12%. The sample consisted of CD4+ T cells from PBMCs. All receptors come from a human donor with Susac syndrome. Both conserved end residues are part of each CDR3. A D gene is named only where the DNA matches it firmly. Clone size, where shown, is once, few, many, or a class for clones that have expanded.

j_gene: TRBJ2-3; v_gene: TRBV11-2; len: 14; d_gene: TRBD1; abundance: few; CDR3nt: TGTGCCAGCAGCTCTCTGACAGGGCCAGATACGCAGTATTTT; CDR3aa: CASSSLTGPDTQYF
j_gene: TRBJ2-5; v_gene: TRBV30; len: 14; d_gene: .; abundance: .; CDR3nt: TGTGCCTGGAGAGCCAGGGAGACTCAAGAGACCCAGTACTTC; CDR3aa: CAWRARETQETQYF
j_gene: TRBJ1-1; v_gene: TRBV7-3; len: 14; d_gene: .; abundance: .; CDR3nt: TGTGCCAGCAGCCGCGCGGGGGCGAACACTGAAGCTTTCTTT; CDR3aa: CASSRAGANTEAFF
j_gene: TRBJ1-1; v_gene: TRBV3-1; len: 12; d_gene: .; abundance: .; CDR3nt: TGTGCCAGCAGCCAAGTTGGTATAAGGGCTTTCTTT; CDR3aa: CASSQVGIRAFF
j_gene: TRBJ2-2; v_gene: TRBV11-2; len: 15; d_gene: .; abundance: .; CDR3nt: TGTGCCAGCAGCTTAGGGGACATTAGCACCGGGGAGCTGTTTTTT; CDR3aa: CASSLGDISTGELFF
j_gene: TRBJ1-5; v_gene: TRBV28; len: 15; d_gene: .; abundance: .; CDR3nt: TGTGCCAGCAGTTTAGGGGGGAACAGGATTCGGCCCCAGCATTTT; CDR3aa: CASSLGGNRIRPQHF
j_gene: TRBJ1-6; v_gene: TRBV27; len: 14; d_gene: .; abundance: .; CDR3nt: TGTGCCAGCAGTTTAGGCAGGTCTAATTCACCCCTCCACTTT; CDR3aa: CASSLGRSNSPLHF
j_gene: TRBJ2-2; v_gene: TRBV5-1; len: 14; d_gene: .; abundance: .; CDR3nt: TGCGCCAGCAGCGCGGTACAGGGAACCGGGGAGCTGTTTTTT; CDR3aa: CASSAVQGTGELFF
j_gene: TRBJ2-2; v_gene: TRBV20-1; len: 15; d_gene: TRBD2; abundance: .; CDR3nt: TGCAGTGCACCGACTAGCGGGGGGGCCGCCGGGGAGCTGTTTTTT; CDR3aa: CSAPTSGGAAGELFF
j_gene: TRBJ1-5; v_gene: TRBV28; len: 16; d_gene: TRBD1; abundance: .; CDR3nt: TGTGCCAGCAGTTTTGACAGGGATTGGGCTCGACAGCCCCAGCATTTT; CDR3aa: CASSFDRDWARQPQHF
j_gene: TRBJ1-2; v_gene: TRBV29-1; len: 12; d_gene: .; abundance: .; CDR3nt: TGCAGCGTTTTGCCTCGGAACTATGGCTACACCTTC; CDR3aa: CSVLPRNYGYTF